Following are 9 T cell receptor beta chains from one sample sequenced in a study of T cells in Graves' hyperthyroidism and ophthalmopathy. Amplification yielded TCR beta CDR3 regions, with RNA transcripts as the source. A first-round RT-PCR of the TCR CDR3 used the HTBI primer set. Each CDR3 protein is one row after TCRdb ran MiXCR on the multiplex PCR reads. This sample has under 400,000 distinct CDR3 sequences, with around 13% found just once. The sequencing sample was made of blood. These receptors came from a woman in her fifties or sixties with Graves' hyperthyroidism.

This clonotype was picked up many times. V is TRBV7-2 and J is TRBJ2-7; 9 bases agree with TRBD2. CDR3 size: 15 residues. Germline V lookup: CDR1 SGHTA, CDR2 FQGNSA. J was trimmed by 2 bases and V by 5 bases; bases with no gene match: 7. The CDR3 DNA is TGTGCCAGCAGCGTTCAGGCTAGCGGGACCTACGAGCAGTACTTC. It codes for CASSVQASGTYEQYF.

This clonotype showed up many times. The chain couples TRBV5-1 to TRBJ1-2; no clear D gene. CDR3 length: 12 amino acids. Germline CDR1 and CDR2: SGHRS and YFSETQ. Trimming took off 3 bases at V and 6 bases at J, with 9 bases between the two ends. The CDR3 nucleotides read TGCGCCAGCAGCTCCTACACCGATGGCTACACCTTC. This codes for CASSSYTDGYTF.

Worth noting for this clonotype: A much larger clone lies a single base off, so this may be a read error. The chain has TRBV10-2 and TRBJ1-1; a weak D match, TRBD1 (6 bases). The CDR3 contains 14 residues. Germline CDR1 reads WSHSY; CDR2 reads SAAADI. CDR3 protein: CASRPRGLNTEASF. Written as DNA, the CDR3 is TGCGCCAGCAGGCCCAGGGGCCTGAACACTGAAGCTTCCTTT.

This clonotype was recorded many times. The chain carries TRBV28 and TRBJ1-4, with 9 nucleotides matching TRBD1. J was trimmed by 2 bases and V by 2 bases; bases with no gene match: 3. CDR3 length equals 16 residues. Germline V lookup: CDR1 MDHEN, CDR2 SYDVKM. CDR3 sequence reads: CASSLDRGTTNEKLFF. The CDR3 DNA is TGTGCCAGCAGTTTAGACAGGGGGACGACTAATGAAAAACTGTTTTTT.

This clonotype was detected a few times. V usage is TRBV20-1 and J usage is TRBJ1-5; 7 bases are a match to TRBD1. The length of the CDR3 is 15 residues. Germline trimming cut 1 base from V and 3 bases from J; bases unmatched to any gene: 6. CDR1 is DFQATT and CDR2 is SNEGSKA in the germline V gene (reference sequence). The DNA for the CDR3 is TGCAGTGCTAGAGCTCCGGGACAGAACAATCAGCCCCAGCATTTT. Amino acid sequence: CSARAPGQNNQPQHF.

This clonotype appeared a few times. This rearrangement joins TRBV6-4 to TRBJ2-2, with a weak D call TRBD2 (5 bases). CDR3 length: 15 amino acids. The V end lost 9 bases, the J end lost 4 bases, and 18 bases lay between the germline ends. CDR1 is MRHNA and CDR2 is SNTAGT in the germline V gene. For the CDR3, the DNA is TGTGCCAGGGACCGTACGAGGGCCCCCACCGGGGAGCTGTTTTTT. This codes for CARDRTRAPTGELFF.

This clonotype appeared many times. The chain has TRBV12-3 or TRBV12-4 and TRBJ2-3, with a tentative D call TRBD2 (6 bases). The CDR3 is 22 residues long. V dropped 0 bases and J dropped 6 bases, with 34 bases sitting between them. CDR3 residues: CASSLAWGNGGTFPRPADTQYF. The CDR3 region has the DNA TGTGCCAGCAGTTTAGCGTGGGGCAACGGAGGGACTTTCCCCAGGCCCGCCGATACGCAGTATTTT.

DNA of the CDR3: TGCAGTGCTAGAGAAGGACTAGCGGGACTTCCCCGCCTCTACGAGCAGTACTTC. This encodes CSAREGLAGLPRLYEQYF. The chain combines TRBV20-1 with TRBJ2-7, with 12 bases fitting TRBD2. Germline trimming cut 0 bases from V and 3 bases from J; bases unmatched to any gene: 12. The CDR3 has 18 residues. Germline assignment: CDR1 DFQATT and CDR2 SNEGSKA (reference sequence).

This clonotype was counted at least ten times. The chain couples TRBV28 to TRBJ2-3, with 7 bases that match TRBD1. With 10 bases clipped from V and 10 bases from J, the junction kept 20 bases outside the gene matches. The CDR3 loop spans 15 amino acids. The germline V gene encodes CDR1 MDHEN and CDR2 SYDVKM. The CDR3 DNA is TGTGCCACCTCCCCAGGGGGAAACACTTACAAGGCGCAGTATTTT. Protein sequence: CATSPGGNTYKAQYF.